This TCR beta chain is from a study of patients and donors after allogeneic stem cell transplantation. TCRdb independently ran MiXCR on the RT-PCR reads; one entry per CDR3 protein. The sample lists approximately 430,000 distinct CDR3 sequences; more than 15% were seen once. The sequence came from a human donor who was either an allogeneic HSCT recipient or a stem cell or donor lymphocyte infusion donor (not recorded which). It is not recorded whose cells these are; they may come from a transplant donor. The source material was blood, either unsorted or a sorted T cell fraction (not recorded which).

CDR3 sequence: CASSAPRAGTDTQYF. CDR3 DNA: TGTGCCAGCAGTGCGCCCAGGGCGGGGACAGATACGCAGTATTTT. This chain connects TRBV2 to TRBJ2-3, with D maybe TRBD2 (6 bases). CDR1 is SNHLY and CDR2 is FYNNEI in the germline V gene. Trimming pared 4 bases from V and 3 bases from J, leaving 14 bases between. This CDR3 comprises 15 residues.